This entry lists 20 T cell receptor beta chains sequenced from one sample in a study of blood T cell repertoires in COVID-19. Using immunoSEQ multiplex PCR, the repertoire was profiled, and TCRdb retains in-frame clones only, with some absent. There are 150,000 to 250,000 clones in the sample; around 82% occur only once, and approximately 7.9% lies in the top ten. The specimen was PBMCs or T cells enriched from blood (not recorded which). These receptors were collected from a man aged 35 to 55 who had recovered from COVID-19.

There are a few counts of this clone. V is TRBV6-5 and J is TRBJ2-7, with 9 bases that match TRBD1. The CDR3 is 14 amino acids. J lost 2 bases, V lost 8 bases, and 7 bases had no gene match. CDR1 is MNHEY and CDR2 is SVGAGI in the germline V gene. CDR3 loop: CASFPGQGAYEQYF. The CDR3 nucleotides read TGTGCCAGCTTCCCGGGACAGGGTGCCTACGAGCAGTACTTC.

The rearrangement links TRBV19 to TRBJ2-7, with a tentative D call TRBD2 (6 bases). The CDR3 sequence is 10 residues long. The germline gives CDR1 LNHDA, CDR2 SQIVND (reference sequence). The V and J ends lost 9 bases and 4 bases respectively, with 7 bases between them. CDR3 bases: TGTGCCAGCCGGGGGTACGAGCAGTACTTC. It is translated as CASRGYEQYF.

CDR3 sequence (DNA): TGTGCCAGAAGCTTAGAGACGACAGGGGGCGACCAGCCCCAGCATTTT. Translating it yields CARSLETTGGDQPQHF. The chain is built from TRBV7-5 and TRBJ1-5; the D segment call TRBD1 is taken from the table without a DNA check. TRBV7-5 constitutes a pseudogene. This CDR3 has 16 amino acids.

This sequence joins TRBV5-1 and TRBJ2-3; 7 bases fit TRBD1. J was trimmed by 1 base and V by 5 bases; bases with no gene match: 10. This CDR3 has 16 residues. Germline-derived CDR1 and CDR2 are SGHRS and YFSETQ. CDR3 region: CASSSGQITRTDTQYF. CDR3 bases: TGCGCCAGCAGTTCGGGACAGATAACGCGCACAGATACGCAGTATTTT.

The genes are TRBV6-5 and TRBJ1-2; D ambiguous. The CDR3 has 14 amino acids. Germline CDR1 MNHEY, CDR2 SVGAGI. The V gene lost 0 bases and the J gene lost 3 bases, with 8 bases spanning the gap. In nucleotides, the CDR3 is TGTGCCAGCAGTTACTCAGAGGGAGACTATGGCTACACCTTC. It specifies CASSYSEGDYGYTF.

CDR3 loop: CASSVRVYEQFF. CDR3 DNA sequence: TGTGCCAGCAGTGTCCGGGTTTATGAGCAGTTCTTC. V and J are TRBV6-2 or TRBV6-3 and TRBJ2-1, with D hard to call. The length of the CDR3 is 12 residues. Germline CDR1 MNHEY, CDR2 SVGEGT. The V end lost 5 bases, the J end lost 8 bases, and 10 bases lay between the germline ends.

This chain links TRBV16 with TRBJ1-3, with 8 nucleotides matching TRBD1. The germline V gene has CDR1 KGHSY and CDR2 FQNENV. Trimming at V came to 4 bases and at J to 4 bases, leaving 6 bases not matched to a gene. The CDR3 is 15 amino acids. The CDR3 is CASSLRTGRGNTIYF. In nucleotides, the CDR3 is TGTGCCAGCAGCCTTCGGACAGGGAGAGGAAACACCATATATTTT.

CDR3 nucleotides: TGTGCCAGCAGCCAAACAGCGAACACTGAAGCTTTCTTT. This encodes CASSQTANTEAFF. The V call is TRBV14, the J call TRBJ1-1; D is uncertain. Germline CDR1 is SGHDN and CDR2 is FVKESK. The germline V and J ends were trimmed by 2 bases and 1 base, with 5 bases remaining between them. The CDR3 runs to 13 residues.

V is TRBV7-9 and J is TRBJ2-1; D not resolved. Germline values: CDR1 SEHNR, CDR2 FQNEAQ (reference sequence). This CDR3 region has 11 residues. Trimming cost V 5 bases and J 5 bases, with 4 bases left between them. The CDR3 loop is CASSLHNEQFF. Here the CDR3 DNA reads TGTGCCAGCAGCCTTCACAATGAGCAGTTCTTC. Full variable domain (missing parts from reference TRBV7-9 and TRBJ2-1): DTGVSQNPRHKITKRGQNVTFRCDPISEHNRLYWYRQTLGQGPEFLTYFQNEAQLEKSRLLSDRFSAERPKGSFSTLEIQRTEQGDSAMYLCASSLHNEQFFGPGTRLTVL.

This sequence joins TRBV2 and TRBJ2-7; weak D call: TRBD1 (7 bases). The V end was cut by 6 bases, the J end by 5 bases, with 26 bases between. This CDR3 is built from 17 residues. Germline V gene data show CDR1 as SNHLY and CDR2 as FYNNEI. The CDR3: CASSPLKGGQLFNEQYF. Here the CDR3 DNA reads TGTGCCAGCAGCCCCCTCAAGGGGGGACAGCTTTTTAACGAGCAGTACTTC.

DNA of the CDR3: TGCGCCAGCAGCCCAACCGGGACTAGCGGGGGACTCAGAGCCAAAAACATTCAGTACTTC. Translation: CASSPTGTSGGLRAKNIQYF. The V call is TRBV5-1, the J call TRBJ2-4; the match to TRBD2 covers 14 bases. The CDR3 has 20 amino acids. Trimming at V came to 4 bases and at J to 0 bases, leaving 12 bases not matched to a gene. CDR1 and CDR2 (germline): SGHRS, YFSETQ.

This clone was seen only once. This sequence joins TRBV5-6 and TRBJ2-3; D is perhaps TRBD2 (5 bases). In germline, CDR1 is SGHDT, CDR2 YYEEEE. The CDR3 extends over 14 amino acids. Trimming cost V 6 bases and J 7 bases, with 18 bases left between them. CDR3 DNA: TGTGCCAGCACCACCACTGTGAGGGAAAATACGCAGTATTTT. This translates into CASTTTVRENTQYF.

The J gene is TRBJ1-1, the V gene TRBV5-4, with 8 positions matching TRBD1. V lost 5 bases and J lost 1; bases outside the gene matches: 4. The CDR3 contains 14 residues. Germline values: CDR1 SGHNT, CDR2 YYREEE (reference sequence). The CDR3 DNA follows: TGTGCCAGCAGTTCCGGGACAGGGAACACTGAAGCTTTCTTT. Translation: CASSSGTGNTEAFF.

The CDR3: CASRPGTLNTEAFF. DNA for the CDR3: TGTGCCAGCAGGCCCGGGACACTGAACACTGAAGCTTTCTTT. V usage is TRBV3-1 (or the pseudogene TRBV3-2) and J usage is TRBJ1-1; the D gene is possibly TRBD1 (6 bases). This CDR3 has 14 residues. CDR1 and CDR2 (germline): LGHDT, YNNKEL (reference sequence). V lost 6 bases and J 0 bases, leaving 11 bases between the germline ends.

This chain connects TRBV24-1 to TRBJ1-3; D is unresolved. The CDR3 length is 14 residues. V was clipped by 10 bases and J by 0 bases, with 12 bases between them. CDR1 is KGHDR and CDR2 is SFDVKD in the germline V gene. The CDR3 protein is CATSDSLSGNTIYF. The CDR3 region has the DNA TGTGCCACGTCGGATAGCCTCTCTGGAAACACCATATATTTT.

The gene calls are TRBV5-1 and TRBJ1-6; 8 nucleotides match TRBD1. The V gene's germline CDR1 is SGHRS and CDR2 YFSETQ. The CDR3 has 19 residues. After removal of 4 bases from V and 8 bases from J, the junction contained 20 bases not matched to a gene. This chain's CDR3 is CASSPKGVGQGRGYSPLHF. CDR3 coding DNA: TGCGCCAGCAGCCCGAAGGGGGTTGGACAGGGCCGGGGGTATTCACCCCTCCACTTT.

Worth noting for this clone: One end of the junction varies from germline; a read error may be responsible. The J gene is TRBJ2-1, the V gene TRBV5-1; D perhaps matches TRBD2 (6 bases). The germline gives CDR1 SGHRS, CDR2 YFSETQ. CDR3 length: 16 amino acids. The CDR3 loop is CASNPEGRGSYNEQFF. The CDR3 bases are TGCGCTAGCAATCCGGAGGGGCGCGGCTCCTACAATGAGCAGTTCTTC.

The CDR3 region has the DNA TGTGCCAGCAGCCAGCCGGGACAGGGGGCAGCGGGCTACACCTTC. Protein: CASSQPGQGAAGYTF. The genes are TRBV7-2 and TRBJ1-2, with 12 bases matching TRBD1. The V gene end was trimmed by 5 bases and the J gene end by 8 bases; junction bases not matched to a gene: 9. CDR1 is SGHTA and CDR2 is FQGNSA in the germline V gene. The CDR3 is made up of 15 amino acids.

J is TRBJ1-2 and V is TRBV7-6, with 10 nucleotides matching TRBD1. With V trimmed by 5 bases and J by 0 bases, 9 bases remained unmatched. The germline V gene encodes CDR1 SGHVS and CDR2 FNYEAQ. This CDR3 is built from 17 residues. The CDR3 coding sequence is TGTGCCAGCAGCCTCGGGACAGGGGCCACTCCTAACTATGGCTACACCTTC. Encoded protein: CASSLGTGATPNYGYTF. The full variable domain, with the rest looked up from reference TRBV7-6 and TRBJ1-2, is GAGVSQSPRYKVTKRGQDVALRCDPISGHVSLYWYRQALGQGPEFLTYFNYEAQQDKSGLPNDRFSAERPEGSISTLTIQRTEQRDSAMYRCASSLGTGATPNYGYTFGSGTRLTVV.

The V call is TRBV14, the J call TRBJ1-6; tentatively, D is TRBD1 (5 bases). V lost 7 bases to trimming and J lost 7 bases, with 8 bases between them. Germline loops: CDR1 SGHDN, CDR2 FVKESK. This CDR3 region has 12 residues. The CDR3 here is CASNKGNSPLHF. The CDR3 bases are TGTGCCAGCAACAAGGGGAATTCACCCCTCCACTTT.